Listed below are T cell receptor beta chains from one sample, sequenced in a study of blood T cell repertoires in COVID-19. Measured with immunoSEQ multiplex PCR; TCRdb has only the in-frame clones, and not every one. The table lists 95,000 to 150,000 clones, over 75% of them singletons, with under 5% in the top ten. Sequencing input: peripheral blood. The receptors shown here come from a man aged 55-75 years with acute or convalescent COVID-19. The CDR3 runs from the conserved cysteine through the conserved F or W. The D gene is left open where the match is weak. The size entry is marked missing in some rows and otherwise reads once, few, many or a size class.

size	D	V	length	J	CDR3	DNA
once	TRBD1	TRBV29-1	14	TRBJ2-4	CSVDSGTGVDIQYF	TGCAGCGTTGATTCCGGGACAGGGGTGGACATTCAGTACTTC
.	.	TRBV7-2	15	TRBJ2-2	CASSATGSNTGELFF	TGTGCCAGCAGCGCCACAGGGTCGAACACCGGGGAGCTGTTTTTT
few	.	TRBV15	15	TRBJ1-2	CATSRDRGIGYGYTF	TGTGCCACCAGCAGAGATCGGGGGATCGGCTATGGCTACACCTTC
.	.	TRBV7-2	15	TRBJ2-1	CASSLSSPRDNEQFF	TGTGCCAGCAGCTTAAGCTCTCCGCGTGACAATGAGCAGTTCTTC
.	.	TRBV28	16	TRBJ1-3	CASSLDDQAVGNTIYF	TGTGCCAGCAGTTTAGACGACCAAGCGGTTGGAAACACCATATATTTT
.	.	TRBV5-6	12	TRBJ2-7	CASSLGRDEQYF	TGTGCCAGCAGCTTGGGGCGGGACGAGCAGTACTTC
.	TRBD1	TRBV5-6	14	TRBJ1-5	CASSRGQGGQPQHF	TGTGCCAGCAGCCGGGGACAGGGAGGGCAGCCCCAGCATTTT
once	TRBD1	TRBV5-1	15	TRBJ2-1	CASSPRGQANNEQFF	TGCGCCAGCAGCCCGAGGGGACAGGCGAACAATGAGCAGTTCTTC
.	TRBD1	TRBV27	13	TRBJ2-1	CASRQGRNNEQFF	TGTGCCAGCAGACAGGGGCGAAACAATGAGCAGTTCTTC
.	.	TRBV11-1	14	TRBJ2-2	CASSLGQNTGELFF	TGTGCCAGCAGCTTGGGACAGAACACCGGGGAGCTGTTTTTT
.	.	TRBV6-2/TRBV6-3	18	TRBJ2-6	CASSYSGRGYSGANVLTF	TGTGCCAGCAGTTACTCAGGCAGGGGATACTCTGGGGCCAACGTCCTGACTTTC
.	TRBD2	TRBV5-3	15	TRBJ2-2	CARRSGRDNTGELFF	TGTGCCAGAAGAAGCGGGAGGGATAACACCGGGGAGCTGTTTTTT
.	.	TRBV15	12	TRBJ1-1	CATSSENTEAFF	TGTGCCACCAGCTCAGAGAACACTGAAGCTTTCTTT